This T cell receptor (beta chain) stems from a study of cytomegalovirus exposure and HLA in healthy donors. Study in general: As released early, the data held 85 million to 95 million unique TCRs from HLA-typed donors.

The germline V and J ends were trimmed by 0 bases and 4 bases, with 11 bases remaining between them. Germline-derived CDR1 and CDR2 are GTSNPN and SVGIG (reference sequence). This CDR3 region has 14 residues. Regarding the study as a whole: Earlier analysis yielded a pattern in which most TCR beta V segments were productive about 90% or about 30% of the time.

The donors comprised healthy bone marrow donors. Donors sampled were nominally healthy, though unrecorded immune exposures were likely. To note about this clone: No antigen is known for it.

PCR was performed using 60 Vbeta and 13 Jbeta primers. TCRdb's table, derived via immunoSEQ multiplex PCR, lists solely in-frame clones and lacks some. The sample has 150,000 to 200,000 clones; approximately 80% are singletons. The sample consisted of PBMCs. The genes are TRBV30 and TRBJ2-3; tentative D call: TRBD2 (5 bases). This TCR was sampled from a woman aged 25 to 39 in good health and CMV-seronegative. The CDR3 DNA reads TGTGCCTGGAGTGTTGGTAGCGCAGCAGATACGCAGTATTTT. Residues: CAWSVGSAADTQYF.